This T cell receptor (beta chain) is from a study of blood T cell repertoires in COVID-19. The CDR3 has 13 residues. Trimming took 3 bases from V and 5 from J, leaving 8 bases between them. The germline V gene has CDR1 SGDLS and CDR2 YYNGEE. Method: immunoSEQ multiplex PCR; TCRdb's copy keeps in-frame clones and lacks some. The profile covers about 270,000 clones, with about 81% appearing a single time and around 1.6% taken by the ten largest. This clone was observed a handful of times. Seattle patients were enrolled while actively infected and followed longitudinally. The source material was peripheral blood. The sequence was collected from a human donor with COVID-19, enrolled during active disease. The donor label of this sample is uncertain. The rearrangement links TRBV9 to TRBJ2-2; perhaps TRBD1 as D (6 bases). CDR3: CASSARGTGELFF. The CDR3 coding sequence is TGTGCCAGCAGCGCCAGGGGAACCGGGGAGCTGTTTTTT.